This T cell receptor beta chain is drawn from a study of T cell repertoires in cytomegalovirus infection. Study in general: Indicated by public TCR beta signatures were CMV infection and matching HLA type. Overall study findings and caveats: The ex vivo response was dominated by HLA-C-restricted CMV-specific TCR beta clonotypes. Public TCR beta family frequency separated CMV-and-HLA carriers, including in an independent cohort.

TCRdb re-called the reads with MiXCR, one entry per CDR3 protein. The data show 200,000 or so distinct CDR3 sequences, roughly 27% seen once. This CDR3 region has 14 residues. The V gene lost 4 bases and the J gene lost 4 bases, with 12 bases spanning the gap. Germline CDR1 reads SGHVT; CDR2 reads SQSDAQ. Points on this clonotype: The antigen is not known.

The V gene is TRBV7-4, the J gene TRBJ2-3; possible D gene TRBD1, 6 bases. The sample taken for sequencing was PBMCs. The source of this sequence is a human donor in good health (CMV status not recorded). Some clones in this sample may be carry-over from other donors' samples. This chain's CDR3 is CASSSRDTSDTQYF. The CDR3 DNA reads as TGTGCCAGCAGCTCCCGGGACACCTCAGATACGCAGTATTTT.